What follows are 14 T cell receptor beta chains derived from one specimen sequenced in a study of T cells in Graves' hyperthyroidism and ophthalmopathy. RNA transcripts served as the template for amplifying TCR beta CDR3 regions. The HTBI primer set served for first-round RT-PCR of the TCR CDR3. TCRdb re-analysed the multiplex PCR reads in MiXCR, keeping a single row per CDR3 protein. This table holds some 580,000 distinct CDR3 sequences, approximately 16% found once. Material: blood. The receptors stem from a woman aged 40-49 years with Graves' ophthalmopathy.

The CDR3 reads CASSLDPRTDYNEQFF. CDR3 in DNA: TGTGCCAGCAGCTTAGACCCACGGACTGACTACAATGAGCAGTTCTTC. The chain couples TRBV11-2 to TRBJ2-1; D might be TRBD2 (5 bases). In germline, CDR1 is SGHAT, CDR2 FQNNGV. V lost 0 bases and J lost 3, with 12 bases in between. The CDR3 is made up of 16 amino acids.

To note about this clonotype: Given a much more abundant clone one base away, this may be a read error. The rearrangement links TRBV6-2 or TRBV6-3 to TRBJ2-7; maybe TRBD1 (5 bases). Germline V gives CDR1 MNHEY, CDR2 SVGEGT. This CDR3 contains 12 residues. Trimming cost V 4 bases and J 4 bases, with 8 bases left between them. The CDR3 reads CASSCQGYEQYF. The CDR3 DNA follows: TGTGCCAGCAGTTGCCAGGGTTACGAGCAGTACTTC.

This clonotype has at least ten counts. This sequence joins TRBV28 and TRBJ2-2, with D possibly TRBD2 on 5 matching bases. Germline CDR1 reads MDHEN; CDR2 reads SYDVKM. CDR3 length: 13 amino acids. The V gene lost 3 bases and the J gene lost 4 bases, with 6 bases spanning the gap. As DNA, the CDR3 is TGTGCCAGCAGTTTCGGGATCACCGGGGAGCTGTTTTTT. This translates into CASSFGITGELFF.

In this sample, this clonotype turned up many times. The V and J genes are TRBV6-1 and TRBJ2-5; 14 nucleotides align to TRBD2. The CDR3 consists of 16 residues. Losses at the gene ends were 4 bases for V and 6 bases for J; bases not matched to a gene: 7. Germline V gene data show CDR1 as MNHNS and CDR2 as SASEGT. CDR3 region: CASSALGTSGSKTQYF. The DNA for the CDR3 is TGTGCCAGCAGTGCCCTAGGGACTAGCGGGAGCAAGACCCAGTACTTC.

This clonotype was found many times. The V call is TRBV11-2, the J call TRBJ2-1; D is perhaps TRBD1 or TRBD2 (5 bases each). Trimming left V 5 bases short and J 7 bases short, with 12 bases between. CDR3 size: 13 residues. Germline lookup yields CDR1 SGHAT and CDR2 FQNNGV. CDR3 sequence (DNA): TGTGCCAGCAGCCCGGGACGATCAAATGAGCAGTTCTTC. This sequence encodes CASSPGRSNEQFF. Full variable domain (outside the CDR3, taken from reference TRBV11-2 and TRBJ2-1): EAGVAQSPRYKIIEKRQSVAFWCNPISGHATLYWYQQILGQGPKLLIQFQNNGVVDDSQLPKDRFSAERLKGVDSTLKIQPAKLEDSAVYLCASSPGRSNEQFFGPGTRLTVL.

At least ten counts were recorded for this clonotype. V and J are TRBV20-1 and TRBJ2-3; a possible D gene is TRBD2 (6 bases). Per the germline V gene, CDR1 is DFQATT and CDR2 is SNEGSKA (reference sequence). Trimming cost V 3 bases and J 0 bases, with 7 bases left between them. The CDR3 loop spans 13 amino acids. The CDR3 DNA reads TGCAGTGCTAGTAGCGGTAGCACAGATACGCAGTATTTT. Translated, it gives CSASSGSTDTQYF.

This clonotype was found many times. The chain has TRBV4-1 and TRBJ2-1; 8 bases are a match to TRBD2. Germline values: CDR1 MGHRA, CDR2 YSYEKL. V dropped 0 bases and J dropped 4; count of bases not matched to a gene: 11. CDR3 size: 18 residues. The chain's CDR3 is CASSQDMGGGKPYNEQFF. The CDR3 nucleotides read TGCGCCAGCAGCCAAGATATGGGCGGGGGGAAGCCATACAATGAGCAGTTCTTC.

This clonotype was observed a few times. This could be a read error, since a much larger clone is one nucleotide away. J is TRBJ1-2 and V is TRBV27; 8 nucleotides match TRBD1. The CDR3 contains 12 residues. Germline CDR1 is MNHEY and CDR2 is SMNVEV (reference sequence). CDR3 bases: TGTGCCAGCAGCCTGACAGGGGATGGCTGCACCTTC. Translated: CASSLTGDGCTF.

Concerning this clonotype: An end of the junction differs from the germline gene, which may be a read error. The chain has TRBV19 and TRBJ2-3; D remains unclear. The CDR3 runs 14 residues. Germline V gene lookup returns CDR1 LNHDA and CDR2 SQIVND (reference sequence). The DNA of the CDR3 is TGTGCCATTAGTCCGGGCCTATCCTCGGATACGCAGTATTTT. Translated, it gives CAISPGLSSDTQYF.

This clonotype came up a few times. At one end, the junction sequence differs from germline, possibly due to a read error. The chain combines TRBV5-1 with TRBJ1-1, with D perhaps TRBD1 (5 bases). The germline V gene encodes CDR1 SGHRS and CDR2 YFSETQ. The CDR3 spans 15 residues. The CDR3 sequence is CASSLDFPGNTGAFF. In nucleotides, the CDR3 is TGCGCCAGCAGCTTGGATTTCCCAGGGAACACTGGAGCTTTCTTT.

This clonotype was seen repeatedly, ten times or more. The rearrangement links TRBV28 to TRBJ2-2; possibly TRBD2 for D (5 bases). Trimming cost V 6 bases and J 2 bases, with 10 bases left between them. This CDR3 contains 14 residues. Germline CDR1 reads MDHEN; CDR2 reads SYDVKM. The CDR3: CASRSSFNTGELFF. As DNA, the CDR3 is TGTGCCAGCAGGTCTAGCTTCAACACCGGGGAGCTGTTTTTT.

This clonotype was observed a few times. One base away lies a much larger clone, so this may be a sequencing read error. This CDR3 is CASYSGANVLTF. CDR3 in DNA: TGTGCCAGCTACTCTGGGGCCAACGTCCTGACTTTC. V usage is TRBV9 and J usage is TRBJ2-6; D is uncertain. V lost 7 bases and J lost 0, with 2 bases in between. The CDR3 totals 12 residues. Germline CDR1 SGDLS, CDR2 YYNGEE.

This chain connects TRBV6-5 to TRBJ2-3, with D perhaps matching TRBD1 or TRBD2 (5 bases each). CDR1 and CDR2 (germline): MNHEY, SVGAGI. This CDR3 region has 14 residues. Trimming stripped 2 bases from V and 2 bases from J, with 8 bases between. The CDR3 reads CASSYGTNTDTQYF. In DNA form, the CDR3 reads TGTGCCAGCAGTTACGGGACCAACACAGATACGCAGTATTTT.

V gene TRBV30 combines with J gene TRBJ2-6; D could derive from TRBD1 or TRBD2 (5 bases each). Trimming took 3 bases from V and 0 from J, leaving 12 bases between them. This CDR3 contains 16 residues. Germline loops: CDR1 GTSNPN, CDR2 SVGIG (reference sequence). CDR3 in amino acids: CAWSRGTDSGANVLTF. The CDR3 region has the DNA TGTGCCTGGAGCCGAGGGACCGACTCTGGGGCCAACGTCCTGACTTTC. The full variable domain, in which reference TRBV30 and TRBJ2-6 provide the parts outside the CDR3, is SQTIHQWPATLVQPVGSPLSLECTVEGTSNPNLYWYRQAAGRGLQLLFYSVGIGQISSEVPQNLSASRPQDRQFILSSKKLLLSDSGFYLCAWSRGTDSGANVLTFGAGSRLTVL.